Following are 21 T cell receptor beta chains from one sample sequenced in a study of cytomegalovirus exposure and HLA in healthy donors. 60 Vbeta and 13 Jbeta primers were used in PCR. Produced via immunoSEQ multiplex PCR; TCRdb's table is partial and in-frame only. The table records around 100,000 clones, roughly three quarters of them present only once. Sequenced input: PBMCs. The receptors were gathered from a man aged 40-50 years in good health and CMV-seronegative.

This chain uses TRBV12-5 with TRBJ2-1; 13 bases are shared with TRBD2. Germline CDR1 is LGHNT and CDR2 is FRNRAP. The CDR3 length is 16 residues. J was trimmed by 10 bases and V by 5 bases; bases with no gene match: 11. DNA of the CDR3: TGTGCTAGTGGTAGCGCACGACTAGCGGGGGGCGGCGAGCAGTTCTTC. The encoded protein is CASGSARLAGGGEQFF.

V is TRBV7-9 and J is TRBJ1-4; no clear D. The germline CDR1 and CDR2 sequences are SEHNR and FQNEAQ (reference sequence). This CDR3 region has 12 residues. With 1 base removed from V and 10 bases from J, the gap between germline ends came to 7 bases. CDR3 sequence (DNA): TGTGCCAGCAGCTTAGGGGAGTCAAAACTGTTTTTT. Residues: CASSLGESKLFF.

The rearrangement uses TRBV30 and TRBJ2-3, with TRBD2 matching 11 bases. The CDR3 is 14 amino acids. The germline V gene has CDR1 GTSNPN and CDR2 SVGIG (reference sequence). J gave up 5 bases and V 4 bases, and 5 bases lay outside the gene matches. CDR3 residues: CAWTSGGPGDTQYF. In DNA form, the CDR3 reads TGTGCCTGGACTAGCGGGGGGCCCGGAGATACGCAGTATTTT. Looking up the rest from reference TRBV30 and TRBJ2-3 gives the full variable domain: SQTIHQWPATLVQPVGSPLSLECTVEGTSNPNLYWYRQAAGRGLQLLFYSVGIGQISSEVPQNLSASRPQDRQFILSSKKLLLSDSGFYLCAWTSGGPGDTQYFGPGTRLTVL.

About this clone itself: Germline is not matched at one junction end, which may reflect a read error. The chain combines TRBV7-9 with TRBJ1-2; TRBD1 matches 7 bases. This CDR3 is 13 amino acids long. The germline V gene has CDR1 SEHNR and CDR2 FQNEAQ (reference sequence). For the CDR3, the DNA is TGTTCCAGCAGCTTAGGGGGCGGCTATGGCTACACCTTC. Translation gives CSSSLGGGYGYTF.

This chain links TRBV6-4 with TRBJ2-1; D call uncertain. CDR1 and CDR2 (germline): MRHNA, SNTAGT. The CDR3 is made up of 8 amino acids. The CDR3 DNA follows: TGTACCGGCAATGAGCAGTTCTTC. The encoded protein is CTGNEQFF.

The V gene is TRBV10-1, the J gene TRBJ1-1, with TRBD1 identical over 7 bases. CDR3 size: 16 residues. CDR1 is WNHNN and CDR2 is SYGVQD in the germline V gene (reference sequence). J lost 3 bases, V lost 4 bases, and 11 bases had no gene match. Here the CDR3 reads CASSGQGTRPDTEAFF. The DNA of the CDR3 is TGCGCCAGCAGTGGACAGGGTACAAGACCGGACACTGAAGCTTTCTTT.

CDR3 nucleotide sequence: TGTGCCACCAGCAGAGGGGAGGGGTACGAGCAGTACTTC. Translated: CATSRGEGYEQYF. V gene TRBV15 combines with J gene TRBJ2-7; 7 bases align to TRBD2. This CDR3 has 13 amino acids. J lost 4 bases, V lost 1 base, and 1 base had no gene match. Germline V CDR1 and CDR2: LNHNV, YYDKDF (reference sequence).

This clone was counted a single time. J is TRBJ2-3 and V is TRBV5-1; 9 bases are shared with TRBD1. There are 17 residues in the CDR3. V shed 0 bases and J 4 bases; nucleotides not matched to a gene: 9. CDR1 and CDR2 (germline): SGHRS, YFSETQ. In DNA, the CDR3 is TGCGCCAGCAGCTTGGGCATAGACAGGGGGTTATCAGATACGCAGTATTTT. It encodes CASSLGIDRGLSDTQYF.

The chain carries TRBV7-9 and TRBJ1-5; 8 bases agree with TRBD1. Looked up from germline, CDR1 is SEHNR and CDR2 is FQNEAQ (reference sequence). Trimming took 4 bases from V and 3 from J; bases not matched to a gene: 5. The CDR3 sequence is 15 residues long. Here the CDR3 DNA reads TGTGCCAGCAGCTACGGGACAGGAACCAATCAGCCCCAGCATTTT. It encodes CASSYGTGTNQPQHF.

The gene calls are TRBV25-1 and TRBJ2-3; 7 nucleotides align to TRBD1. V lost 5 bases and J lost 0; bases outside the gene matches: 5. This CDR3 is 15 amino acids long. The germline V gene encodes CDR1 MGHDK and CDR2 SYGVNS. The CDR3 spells CASSLTGPSTDTQYF. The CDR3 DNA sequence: TGTGCCAGCAGTCTGACAGGGCCAAGCACAGATACGCAGTATTTT.

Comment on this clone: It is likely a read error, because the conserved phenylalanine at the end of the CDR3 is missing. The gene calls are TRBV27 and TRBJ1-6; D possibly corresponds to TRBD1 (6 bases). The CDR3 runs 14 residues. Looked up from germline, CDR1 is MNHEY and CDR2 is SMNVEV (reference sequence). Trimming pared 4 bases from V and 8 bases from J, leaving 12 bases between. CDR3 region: CASSSRQDYSPLHL. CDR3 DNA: TGTGCCAGCAGTTCTCGACAGGATTATTCACCCCTCCACCTT.

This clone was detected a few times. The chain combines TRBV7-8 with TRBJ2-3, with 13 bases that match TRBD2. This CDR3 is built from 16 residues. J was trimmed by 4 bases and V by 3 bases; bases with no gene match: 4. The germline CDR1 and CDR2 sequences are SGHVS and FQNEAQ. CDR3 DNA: TGTGCCAGCAGCTTCCGGACTAGCGGGGGCTCAGATACGCAGTATTTT. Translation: CASSFRTSGGSDTQYF.

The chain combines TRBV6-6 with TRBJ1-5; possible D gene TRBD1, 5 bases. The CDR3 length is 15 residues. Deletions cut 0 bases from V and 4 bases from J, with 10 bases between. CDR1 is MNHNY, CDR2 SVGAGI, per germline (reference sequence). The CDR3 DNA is TGTGCCAGCAGTTACTCGAGTCAGGGAAATCAGCCCCAGCATTTT. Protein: CASSYSSQGNQPQHF.

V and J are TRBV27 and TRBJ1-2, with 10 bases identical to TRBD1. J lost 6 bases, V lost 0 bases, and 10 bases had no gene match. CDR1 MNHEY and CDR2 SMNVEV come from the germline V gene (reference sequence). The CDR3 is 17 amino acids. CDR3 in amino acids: CASSLSTPRGQGNGYTF. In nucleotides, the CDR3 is TGTGCCAGCAGTTTATCGACCCCCAGGGGACAGGGGAATGGCTACACCTTC.

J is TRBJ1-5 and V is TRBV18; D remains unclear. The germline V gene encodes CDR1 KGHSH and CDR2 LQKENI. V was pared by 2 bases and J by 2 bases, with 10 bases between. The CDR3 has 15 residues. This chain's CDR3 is CASSPGGSGNQPQHF. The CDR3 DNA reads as TGTGCCAGCTCACCAGGCGGGTCAGGCAATCAGCCCCAGCATTTT.

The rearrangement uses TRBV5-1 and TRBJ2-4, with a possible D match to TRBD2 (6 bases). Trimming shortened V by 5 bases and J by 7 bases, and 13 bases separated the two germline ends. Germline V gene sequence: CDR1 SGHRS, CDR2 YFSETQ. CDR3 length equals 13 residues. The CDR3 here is CASSASGLNIQYF. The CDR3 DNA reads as TGCGCCAGCAGTGCCAGCGGGTTGAACATTCAGTACTTC.

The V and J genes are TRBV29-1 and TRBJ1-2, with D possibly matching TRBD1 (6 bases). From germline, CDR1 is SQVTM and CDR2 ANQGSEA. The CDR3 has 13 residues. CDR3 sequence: CSAPSGVGYGYTF. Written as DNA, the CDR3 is TGCAGTGCCCCGTCAGGGGTTGGCTATGGCTACACCTTC.

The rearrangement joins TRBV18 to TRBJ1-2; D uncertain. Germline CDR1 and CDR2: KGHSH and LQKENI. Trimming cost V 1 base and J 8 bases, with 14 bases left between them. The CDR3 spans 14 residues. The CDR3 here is CASSPRREERGYTF. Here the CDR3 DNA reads TGTGCCAGCTCACCACGTAGGGAGGAAAGGGGCTACACCTTC.

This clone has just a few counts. This CDR3 is CASSSERGLQGETQYF. CDR3 in DNA: TGTGCCAGCAGCTCTGAGCGGGGGCTTCAGGGAGAGACCCAGTACTTC. The rearrangement links TRBV14 to TRBJ2-5, with 8 nucleotides matching TRBD2. Germline assignment: CDR1 SGHDN and CDR2 FVKESK. This CDR3 contains 16 residues. Unmatched junction bases numbered 12, after V lost 5 bases and J lost 4 bases.

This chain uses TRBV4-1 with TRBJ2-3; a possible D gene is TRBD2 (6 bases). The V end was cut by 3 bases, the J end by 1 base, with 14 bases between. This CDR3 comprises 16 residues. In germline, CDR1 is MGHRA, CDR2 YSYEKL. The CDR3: CASSHLQGGGTDTQYF. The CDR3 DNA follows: TGCGCCAGCAGCCACCTTCAGGGAGGAGGCACAGATACGCAGTATTTT.

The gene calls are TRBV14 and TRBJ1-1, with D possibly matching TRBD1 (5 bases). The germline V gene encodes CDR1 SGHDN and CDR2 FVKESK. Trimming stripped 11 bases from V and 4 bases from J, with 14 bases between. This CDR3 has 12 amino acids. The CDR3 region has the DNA TGTGCCGTAAGGGGTATGGGCACTGAAGCTTTCTTT. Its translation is CAVRGMGTEAFF.